The next 21 T cell receptor beta chains were all read from a single sample in a study of blood T cell repertoires in COVID-19. TCRdb's copy holds only in-frame clones and misses some; the assay was immunoSEQ multiplex PCR. This sample has some 320,000 clones, with just under 90% found just once. The sequencing sample was made of peripheral blood. The receptors stem from a woman younger than 45 with COVID-19, enrolled during active disease.

The rearrangement joins TRBV5-1 to TRBJ2-7; D ambiguous. Trimming removed 0 bases from V and 4 bases from J, with 11 bases in between. The CDR3 runs 14 residues. Germline-derived CDR1 and CDR2 are SGHRS and YFSETQ. CDR3: CASSLGAVSYEQYF. The CDR3, as DNA: TGCGCCAGCAGCTTGGGGGCAGTTAGTTACGAGCAGTACTTC. The whole variable domain, remainder taken from reference TRBV5-1 and TRBJ2-7, is KAGVTQTPRYLIKTRGQQVTLSCSPISGHRSVSWYQQTPGQGLQFLFEYFSETQRNKGNFPGRFSGRQFSNSRSEMNVSTLELGDSALYLCASSLGAVSYEQYFGPGTRLTVT.

The chain carries TRBV30 and TRBJ1-1; perhaps TRBD1 as D (6 bases). This CDR3 is built from 12 residues. Germline V gives CDR1 GTSNPN, CDR2 SVGIG (reference sequence). V gave up 0 bases and J gave up 8 bases, with 10 bases separating them. This CDR3 reads CAWSVLGGEAFF. In DNA, the CDR3 is TGTGCCTGGAGTGTCCTTGGGGGCGAAGCTTTCTTT.

J is TRBJ2-7 and V is TRBV24-1; a possible D gene is TRBD2 (6 bases). This CDR3 contains 13 residues. V lost 4 bases and J 11 bases, leaving 17 bases between the germline ends. Germline V gene data show CDR1 as KGHDR and CDR2 as SFDVKD. CDR3 nucleotide sequence: TGTGCCACCAGTGAAACGGGACCCTGGGGGGAGTACTTC. The encoded protein is CATSETGPWGEYF.

The chain combines TRBV27 with TRBJ2-7, with 9 bases aligning to TRBD2. The CDR3 contains 16 residues. The V and J ends lost 5 bases and 4 bases, in that order; junction bases with no gene match: 12. The germline CDR1 and CDR2 sequences are MNHEY and SMNVEV (reference sequence). The CDR3 spells CASSMSGGTFFYEQYF. CDR3 nucleotides: TGTGCCAGCAGTATGAGCGGGGGGACATTTTTTTACGAGCAGTACTTC.

V gene TRBV29-1 combines with J gene TRBJ2-3; TRBD1 matches at 7 bases. In germline, CDR1 is SQVTM, CDR2 ANQGSEA. The V gene end was trimmed by 6 bases and the J gene end by 2 bases; junction bases not matched to a gene: 8. CDR3 length: 14 amino acids. The CDR3, as DNA: TGCAGCGTCGGGACAGTTTCCTTCACAGATACGCAGTATTTT. Its translation: CSVGTVSFTDTQYF.

This clone has a single count. The chain employs TRBV29-1 and TRBJ2-5; the D gene is possibly TRBD2 (7 bases). The V gene's germline CDR1 is SQVTM and CDR2 ANQGSEA. The V end was cut by 6 bases, the J end by 5 bases, with 19 bases between. CDR3 length: 14 amino acids. The CDR3 nucleotides are TGCAGCGTCCGACACGAGGGAGGGGGGGAGACCCAGTACTTC. Its translation is CSVRHEGGGETQYF.

The chain is built from TRBV7-8 and TRBJ2-7; weak D call: TRBD1 (5 bases). The ends were cut back, 3 bases at V and 3 bases at J, with 12 bases in the middle. CDR3 length: 14 residues. Germline V gene sequence: CDR1 SGHVS, CDR2 FQNEAQ. CDR3 bases: TGTGCCAGCAGCTTCAGTGACAGATACTACGAGCAGTACTTC. Amino acid sequence: CASSFSDRYYEQYF. Looking up the rest from reference TRBV7-8 and TRBJ2-7 gives the full variable domain: GAGVSQSPRYKVAKRGQDVALRCDPISGHVSLFWYQQALGQGPEFLTYFQNEAQLDKSGLPSDRFFAERPEGSVSTLKIQRTQQEDSAVYLCASSFSDRYYEQYFGPGTRLTVT.

This rearrangement joins TRBV24-1 to TRBJ2-4, with D possibly being TRBD1 (6 bases). The CDR3 consists of 18 residues. V gave up 3 bases and J gave up 1 base, with 18 bases separating them. Per the germline V gene, CDR1 is KGHDR and CDR2 is SFDVKD. The CDR3 spells CATSDLLHRATAKNIQYF. CDR3 DNA: TGTGCCACCAGTGATCTACTCCACAGGGCAACCGCCAAAAACATTCAGTACTTC.

The chain couples TRBV7-8 to TRBJ2-7; D is uncertain. CDR3 length: 14 residues. Per germline, CDR1 SGHVS and CDR2 FQNEAQ. With 2 bases removed from V and 0 bases from J, the gap between germline ends came to 8 bases. CDR3 in amino acids: CASSLFGSSYEQYF. CDR3 DNA: TGTGCCAGCAGCTTATTTGGCAGCTCCTACGAGCAGTACTTC. The full variable domain, in which reference TRBV7-8 and TRBJ2-7 provide the parts outside the CDR3, is GAGVSQSPRYKVAKRGQDVALRCDPISGHVSLFWYQQALGQGPEFLTYFQNEAQLDKSGLPSDRFFAERPEGSVSTLKIQRTQQEDSAVYLCASSLFGSSYEQYFGPGTRLTVT.

J is TRBJ2-7 and V is TRBV12-5; D is unclear. The germline V and J ends were trimmed by 5 bases and 9 bases, with 11 bases remaining between them. This CDR3 is built from 11 residues. The V gene's germline CDR1 is LGHNT and CDR2 FRNRAP. DNA of the CDR3: TGTGCTAGTGGTGCTCAGGTTACGCAGTACTTC. Its protein is CASGAQVTQYF.

This chain links TRBV5-1 with TRBJ1-1; D is possibly TRBD1 (5 bases). Trimming took 3 bases from V and 5 from J, leaving 17 bases between them. The V gene's germline CDR1 is SGHRS and CDR2 YFSETQ. This CDR3 region has 15 residues. This CDR3 reads CASSSGAGGGTEAFF. The CDR3 DNA sequence: TGCGCCAGCAGCTCCGGAGCGGGGGGTGGAACTGAAGCTTTCTTT.

This clone came up many times. DNA of the CDR3: TGTGCCAGTAGTAATGGGCGAACTCAGCCCCAGCATTTT. Encoded protein: CASSNGRTQPQHF. The J gene is TRBJ1-5, the V gene TRBV19; D is unresolved. Germline-derived CDR1 and CDR2 are LNHDA and SQIVND (reference sequence). CDR3 length equals 13 residues. The V end lost 4 bases, the J end lost 6 bases, and 10 bases lay between the germline ends.

This chain uses TRBV2 with TRBJ1-5; 7 nucleotides align to TRBD1. Looked up from germline, CDR1 is SNHLY and CDR2 is FYNNEI. Trimming took 7 bases from V and 6 from J; bases not matched to a gene: 6. CDR3 size: 13 residues. The CDR3 DNA sequence: TGTGCCAGCACTAGACAGGGCGGTCAGCCCCAGCATTTT. Translation: CASTRQGGQPQHF.

This CDR3 reads CASSESLGGLNNEQFF. The CDR3 coding sequence is TGTGCCAGCAGTGAGTCGCTTGGGGGGTTGAACAATGAGCAGTTCTTC. The rearrangement uses TRBV25-1 and TRBJ2-1; possible D gene TRBD2, 6 bases. This CDR3 comprises 16 residues. Trimming took off 3 bases at V and 5 bases at J, with 17 bases between the two ends. In germline, CDR1 is MGHDK, CDR2 SYGVNS.

The chain combines TRBV19 with TRBJ1-1; D gene unclear. Trimming took 4 bases from V and 0 from J, leaving 12 bases between them. CDR3 length: 15 residues. Per the germline V gene, CDR1 is LNHDA and CDR2 is SQIVND (reference sequence). CDR3 loop: CASSTATTLNTEAFF. For the CDR3, the DNA is TGTGCCAGTAGTACCGCGACAACCCTGAACACTGAAGCTTTCTTT.

The genes are TRBV5-4 and TRBJ2-1; TRBD2 aligns across 8 bases. The length of the CDR3 is 15 residues. Germline V gene sequence: CDR1 SGHNT, CDR2 YYREEE (reference sequence). Trimming took 4 bases from V and 7 from J; bases not matched to a gene: 10. CDR3 region: CASSRPGGIGNEQFF. CDR3 DNA: TGTGCCAGCAGCCGCCCGGGGGGGATAGGAAATGAGCAGTTCTTC.

V is TRBV10-1 and J is TRBJ1-2; 7 nucleotides agree with TRBD1. CDR1 is WNHNN, CDR2 SYGVQD, per germline (reference sequence). With V trimmed by 11 bases and J by 4 bases, 7 bases remained unmatched. The CDR3 covers 12 residues. CDR3 sequence: CAGYRGGYGYTF. The CDR3 DNA reads TGCGCCGGGTACAGGGGCGGCTATGGCTACACCTTC.

The CDR3 is CASQEGELANEKLFF. The CDR3 bases are TGTGCCAGCCAAGAGGGGGAGCTAGCTAATGAAAAACTGTTTTTT. This chain joins TRBV2 and TRBJ1-4, with D possibly TRBD1 on 6 matching bases. Germline loops: CDR1 SNHLY, CDR2 FYNNEI. The germline V and J ends were trimmed by 8 bases and 3 bases, with 16 bases remaining between them. This CDR3 is built from 15 residues.

This sequence joins TRBV6-6 and TRBJ1-1, with a tentative D call TRBD1 (5 bases). Per the germline V gene, CDR1 is MNHNY and CDR2 is SVGAGI (reference sequence). Trimming took 5 bases from V and 1 from J, leaving 20 bases between them. This CDR3 region has 17 residues. DNA for the CDR3: TGTGCCAGCAGTCCCCCACTTCAGGGAAGGGAGAACACTGAAGCTTTCTTT. Encoded protein: CASSPPLQGRENTEAFF.

Here the CDR3 reads CASSRNTEAFF. The CDR3 bases are TGTGCCAGTTCCAGGAACACTGAAGCTTTCTTT. This rearrangement joins TRBV12-3 or TRBV12-4 to TRBJ1-1, with D unresolved. The V end lost 9 bases, the J end lost 1 base, and 6 bases lay between the germline ends. The CDR3 length is 11 residues.

The chain is built from TRBV2 and TRBJ1-1; TRBD1 might be the D (6 bases). Trimming stripped 5 bases from V and 5 bases from J, with 12 bases between. This CDR3 is built from 13 residues. In germline, CDR1 is SNHLY, CDR2 FYNNEI. In DNA, the CDR3 is TGTGCCAGCAGTAACAGGGAAAAGACTGAAGCTTTCTTT. This gives the protein CASSNREKTEAFF.